The sequence of this TCR beta chain was determined in a study of T cells in Graves' hyperthyroidism and ophthalmopathy. Regarding the study as a whole: Among clonotypes expanded in thyroid above 0.001, most were also found in blood.

As concerns this clonotype: Its antigen is unknown.

The CDR3 regions of TCR beta were amplified from RNA transcripts. The HTBI primer set drove a first-round RT-PCR of the TCR CDR3. TCRdb redid the calling of the multiplex PCR reads with MiXCR, one entry per CDR3 protein. The repertoire holds around 200,000 distinct CDR3 sequences, 15% to 20% seen once, with roughly 30% in the top ten. CDR1 and CDR2 from the germline V gene are DFQATT and SNEGSKA (reference sequence). J gave up 5 bases and V 1 base, and 5 bases lay outside the gene matches. This CDR3 is 14 amino acids long. The sequence came from a woman in her forties or fifties with Graves' hyperthyroidism. Specimen: blood. The chain employs TRBV20-1 and TRBJ2-1; 7 nucleotides line up with TRBD2. The CDR3 DNA follows: TGCAGTGCTAGAGTACTAGCGAGAGACAATGAGCAGTTCTTC. Amino acid sequence: CSARVLARDNEQFF.